What follows are 20 T cell receptor gamma chains derived from one specimen sequenced in a study of human gamma delta and Vdelta1 T cells. TCRdb reanalysed the PCR reads via CATT. The sample includes almost 3,000 gamma-chain clones, 5.2% seen only once; the top ten take 13%. Sequencing was done on a sample of naive CD27+ Vdelta1 gamma-delta T cells from blood. These receptors were obtained from a human donor in good health.

This clone was detected only a few times. This chain uses TRGV3 with TRGJ1 or TRGJ2. The J gene comes from matching the DNA to germline here; TCRdb lacks it. The CDR3 has 16 amino acids. J was trimmed by 5 bases and V by 0 bases; bases with no gene match: 13. Germline loops: CDR1 VTNTFY, CDR2 YDVSTARD (reference sequence). The CDR3 bases are TGTGCCACCTGGGACAGGCGGGTTATGCGGAATTATAAGAAACTCTTT. Translated, it gives CATWDRRVMRNYKKLF.

As for this clone: The protein in TCRdb stems from a much larger clone and differs at residue 9 from this DNA's translation, likely a read error; here the protein is translated from the DNA. The rearrangement links TRGV2 to TRGJ1 or TRGJ2. The germline V gene has CDR1 EGSNGY and CDR2 YDSYNSKV. This CDR3 is 11 amino acids long. The chain's CDR3 is CATWDGHKRLF. The CDR3 coding sequence is TGTGCCACCTGGGACGGCCATAAGAGACTCTTT.

Regarding this clone: An end of the junction does not agree with germline; a read error may underlie this. The V call is TRGV3, the J call TRGJ1 or TRGJ2. The CDR3 is 11 amino acids. CDR1 is VTNTFY and CDR2 is YDVSTARD in the germline V gene (reference sequence). Written as DNA, the CDR3 is TGTGCCTCCTGGGAGGGCTATAAGAAACTCTTT. Amino acids: CASWEGYKKLF.

As concerns this clone: This could be a read error, since a much larger clone is one nucleotide away. J is TRGJ1 or TRGJ2 and V is TRGV2. Germline assignment: CDR1 EGSNGY and CDR2 YDSYNSKV. After removal of 1 base from V and 1 base from J, the junction contained 4 bases not matched to a gene. This CDR3 is built from 14 residues. The CDR3 DNA reads as TGTGCCACCTGGGACGGCCGTAATTATTATAAGAAACTCTTT. Its protein is CATWDGRNYYKKLF.

This clone was counted between two and nine times. The protein TCRdb lists belongs to a much larger clone and differs from this DNA's translation at residue 10, which points to a read error; the protein shown is made from the DNA. The V gene is TRGV9, the J gene TRGJ1 or TRGJ2. The CDR3 runs to 13 residues. Per the germline V gene, CDR1 is GITISATS and CDR2 is ISYDGTV (reference sequence). In DNA, the CDR3 is TGTGCCTTGTGGGAGGTGCGTAGTTATATGAAACTATTT. It is translated as CALWEVRSYMKLF.

This clone was counted between two and nine times. A far larger clone differs by one base, so this is likely a read error. The same CDR3 is also encoded by other DNA sequences in this sample. This chain uses TRGV9 with TRGJ1 or TRGJ2. CDR1 is GITISATS and CDR2 is ISYDGTV in the germline V gene (reference sequence). This CDR3 is 12 amino acids long. CDR3 DNA sequence: TGTGCCTTGGAGGTGAATTATTATAAGAAGCTCTTT. It translates to CALEVNYYKKLF.

With regard to this clone: TCRdb pairs this DNA with a much larger clone's protein that differs at residue 3, likely a read error; the protein shown was translated from the DNA. The chain combines TRGV9 with TRGJ1 or TRGJ2. Germline CDR1 GITISATS, CDR2 ISYDGTV (reference sequence). The CDR3 length is 13 residues. The CDR3 is CAWWEARYYKKLF. CDR3 in DNA: TGTGCCTGGTGGGAGGCCCGTTATTATAAGAAACTCTTT.

Only a few counts were recorded for this clone. The amino acid sequence in TCRdb belongs to a much larger clone and departs from this DNA's translation at residue 3, likely a sequencing read error; the sequence shown is translated from the DNA. This sequence joins TRGV9 and TRGJ1 or TRGJ2. Germline V CDR1 and CDR2: GITISATS, ISYDGTV (reference sequence). This CDR3 has 11 amino acids. CDR3 in amino acids: CAVWEVYKKLF. The CDR3 bases are TGTGCCGTGTGGGAGGTGTATAAGAAACTCTTT.

About this clone: The germline gene is not matched at one end of the junction; a read error may be the cause. The rearrangement links TRGV2 to TRGJ1 or TRGJ2. Germline CDR1 is EGSNGY and CDR2 is YDSYNSKV. CDR3 length: 12 amino acids. CDR3 protein: CATGDAGYKKLF. The CDR3 bases are TGTGCCACCGGGGACGCGGGGTACAAGAAACTCTTT.

This clone ranks as medium-sized. The V gene is TRGV9, the J gene TRGJ1 or TRGJ2. Germline CDR1 reads GITISATS; CDR2 reads ISYDGTV (reference sequence). The CDR3 sequence is 12 residues long. The J segment lost 6 bases and the V segment lost 2 bases, leaving 4 bases of the junction unmatched. CDR3 sequence (DNA): TGTGCCTTGTGGGAGGCCCGTTATAAGAAACTCTTT. Translation: CALWEARYKKLF.

This clone came up a few times. This specimen includes other DNA sequences encoding the same CDR3. The V and J genes are TRGV5 and TRGJ1 or TRGJ2. The CDR3 contains 14 residues. Germline values: CDR1 VINAFY, CDR2 YDVSNSKD. J gave up 7 bases and V 0 bases, and 9 bases lay outside the gene matches. The CDR3 region is CATWDRPRGYKKLF. CDR3 sequence (DNA): TGTGCCACCTGGGACAGGCCGAGAGGCTATAAGAAACTCTTT.

This clone has only a few counts. A read error likely explains this, since a far larger clone differs by one base. The sample carries other DNA sequences with the same CDR3. The chain couples TRGV9 to TRGJ1 or TRGJ2. CDR1 is GITISATS and CDR2 is ISYDGTV in the germline V gene (reference sequence). CDR3 length: 12 amino acids. CDR3 DNA sequence: TGTGCCTTGTGGGAGGCATATTATAAGAAGCTCTTT. This codes for CALWEAYYKKLF.

V gene TRGV9 combines with J gene TRGJ1 or TRGJ2. V gave up 4 bases and J gave up 9 bases; unmatched junction bases: 0. The CDR3 is made up of 9 amino acids. Germline V gives CDR1 GITISATS, CDR2 ISYDGTV (reference sequence). This CDR3 reads CALWDKKLF. The CDR3 DNA is TGTGCCTTGTGGGATAAGAAACTCTTT.

V and J are TRGV3 and TRGJ1 or TRGJ2. The J gene, left out of TCRdb, was set here by checking the DNA against germline. CDR3 length: 15 residues. Germline CDR1 reads VTNTFY; CDR2 reads YDVSTARD (reference sequence). Losses at the gene ends were 1 base for V and 2 bases for J; bases not matched to a gene: 8. The CDR3 here is CATWDRFRDYYKKLF. CDR3 sequence (DNA): TGTGCCACCTGGGACAGATTTCGTGATTATTATAAGAAACTCTTT.

This clone is labeled medium-sized. Other DNA sequences in this specimen translate into the identical CDR3. The chain joins TRGV8 to TRGJ1 or TRGJ2. Germline CDR1 VENAVY, CDR2 YDSYNSRV. Trimming removed 3 bases from V and 4 bases from J; junction bases left unmatched: 3. This CDR3 is 12 amino acids long. CDR3 region: CATWDRYYKKLF. The CDR3 coding sequence is TGTGCCACCTGGGATCGGTATTATAAGAAACTCTTT.

The chain uses TRGV2 and TRGJ1 or TRGJ2. J gave up 9 bases and V 0 bases, and 17 bases lay outside the gene matches. Germline lookup yields CDR1 EGSNGY and CDR2 YDSYNSKV. The CDR3 spans 16 residues. This CDR3 is CATWDGPVPRAGKKLF. In DNA, the CDR3 is TGTGCCACCTGGGACGGGCCAGTCCCCCGAGCAGGTAAGAAACTCTTT.

In its sample, this clone was seen a few times. The protein in TCRdb stems from a much larger clone and differs at residue 10 from this DNA's translation, likely a read error; here the protein is translated from the DNA. The chain has TRGV3 and TRGJP2. Looked up from germline, CDR1 is VTNTFY and CDR2 is YDVSTARD (reference sequence). The CDR3 has 14 amino acids. Written as DNA, the CDR3 is TGTGCCACCTGGGCCCTCGGCAGTGATGGGATCAAGACGTTT. Translation: CATWALGSDGIKTF.

This clone is medium-sized by share. This sample also contains other DNA sequences that code for the same CDR3. V is TRGV2 and J is TRGJ1 or TRGJ2. In germline, CDR1 is EGSNGY, CDR2 YDSYNSKV. V lost 0 bases, J lost 2 bases, and 4 bases stayed unmatched. The CDR3 is made up of 14 amino acids. The CDR3 here is CATWDGSHYYKKLF. For the CDR3, the DNA is TGTGCCACCTGGGACGGGTCCCATTATTATAAGAAACTCTTT.

This clone appeared a few times. Possible read error: a much larger clone is one base away. This chain uses TRGV8 with TRGJ1 or TRGJ2. The V gene's germline CDR1 is VENAVY and CDR2 YDSYNSRV. The CDR3 contains 13 residues. J lost 3 bases, V lost 0 bases, and 2 bases had no gene match. The CDR3, as DNA: TGTGCCACCTGGGATAGGGGTTATTATAAGAAACTCTTT. As protein: CATWDRGYYKKLF.

Comment on this clone: This DNA's translation differs at residue 6 from TCRdb's protein, which comes from a much larger clone; a read error is likely, and the protein shown is translated from the DNA. This rearrangement joins TRGV9 to TRGJ1 or TRGJ2. Germline lookup yields CDR1 GITISATS and CDR2 ISYDGTV (reference sequence). V shed 3 bases and J 8 bases; nucleotides not matched to a gene: 10. This CDR3 comprises 13 residues. CDR3 loop: CALWELARDKKLF. The CDR3 nucleotides are TGTGCCTTGTGGGAGTTGGCTAGGGATAAGAAACTCTTT.